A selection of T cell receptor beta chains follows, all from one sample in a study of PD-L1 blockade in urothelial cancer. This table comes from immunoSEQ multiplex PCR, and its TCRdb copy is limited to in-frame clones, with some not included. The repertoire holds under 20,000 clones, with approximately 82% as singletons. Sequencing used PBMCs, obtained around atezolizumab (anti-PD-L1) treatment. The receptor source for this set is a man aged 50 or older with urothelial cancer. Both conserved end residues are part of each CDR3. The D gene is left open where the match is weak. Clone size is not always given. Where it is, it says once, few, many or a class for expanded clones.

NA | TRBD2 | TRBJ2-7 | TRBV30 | TGTGCCTGGAAGGCCGATGGCGGGAGGGGTGAGCAGTACTTC | CAWKADGGRGEQYF
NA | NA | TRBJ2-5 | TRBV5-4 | TGTGCCAGCAGCTTTTACAGATCTGGCCAAGAGACCCAGTACTTC | CASSFYRSGQETQYF
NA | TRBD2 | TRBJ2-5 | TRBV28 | TGTGCCAGCAGTTTAGGGACTAGCGGGGGGTTCCAAGAGACCCAGTACTTC | CASSLGTSGGFQETQYF
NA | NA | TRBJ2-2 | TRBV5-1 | TGCGCCAGCAGCGCGGGGGCCACCGGGGAGCTGTTTTTT | CASSAGATGELFF
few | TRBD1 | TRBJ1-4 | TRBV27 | TGTGCCAGCAGCCGAAACCCCGGGACAGGGTTTGAAAAACTGTTTTTT | CASSRNPGTGFEKLFF
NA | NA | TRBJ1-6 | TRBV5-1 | TGCGCCAGCAGCTTGGAGGCCAGCGGTTCACCCCTCCACTTT | CASSLEASGSPLHF
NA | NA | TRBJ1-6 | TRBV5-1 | TGCGCCAGCAGCGTGGAACCAGGGTGGTCCTATAATTCACCCCTCCACTTT | CASSVEPGWSYNSPLHF
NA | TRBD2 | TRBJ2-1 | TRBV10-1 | TGCGCCAGCAGTGAGAGACTAAGCGGGAATTACAATGAGCAGTTCTTC | CASSERLSGNYNEQFF
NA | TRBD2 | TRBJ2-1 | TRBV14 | TGTGCCAGCAGCCAGGCCCAGGGAGGGAGGGCAAGGTACAATGAGCAGTTCTTC | CASSQAQGGRARYNEQFF
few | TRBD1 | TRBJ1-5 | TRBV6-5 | TGTGCCAGCAGATCACAGGGGGCTAATCAGCCCCAGCATTTT | CASRSQGANQPQHF
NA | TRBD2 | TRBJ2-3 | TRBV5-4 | TGTGCCAGCAGCGGCCAGCGGGGGGTCACAGATACGCAGTATTTT | CASSGQRGVTDTQYF
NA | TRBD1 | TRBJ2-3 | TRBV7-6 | TGTGCCAGCAGCCCCCAGGGGGCATCCACAGATACGCAGTATTTT | CASSPQGASTDTQYF
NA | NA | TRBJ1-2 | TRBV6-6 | TGTGCCAGCAGGCTACAGGGTGAGGTCTATGGCTACACCTTC | CASRLQGEVYGYTF
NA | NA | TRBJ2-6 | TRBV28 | TGTGCCAGCAGAACCCATCGGTCTGGGGCCAACGTCCTGACTTTC | CASRTHRSGANVLTF
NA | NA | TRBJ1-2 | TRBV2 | TGTGCCAGCAGTGAAGCGGACAGACGCTACACCTTC | CASSEADRRYTF
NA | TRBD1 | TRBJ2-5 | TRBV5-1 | TGCGCCAGCAGCGGGGGACAGATCCAAGAGACCCAGTACTTC | CASSGGQIQETQYF
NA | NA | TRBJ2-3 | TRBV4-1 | TGCGCCAGCAGCTTATACTCGGAGTATAGCACAGATACGCAGTATTTT | CASSLYSEYSTDTQYF
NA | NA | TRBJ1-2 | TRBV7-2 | TGTGCCAGCAGCCCCGGGGGAGGATGGATGTGGGGCTACACCTTC | CASSPGGGWMWGYTF
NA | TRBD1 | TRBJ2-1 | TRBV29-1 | TGCAGCGTGCTTGGGGACAGGGTTTACAATGAGCAGTTCTTC | CSVLGDRVYNEQFF
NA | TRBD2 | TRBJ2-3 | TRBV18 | TGTGCCAGCTCACCGAAAGGGAGGGAAAATACGCAGTATTTT | CASSPKGRENTQYF
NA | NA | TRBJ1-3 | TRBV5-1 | TGCGCCAGCAGCTTGGGGTCAGGCGTTGGAAACACCATATATTTT | CASSLGSGVGNTIYF
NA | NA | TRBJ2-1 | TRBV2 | TGTGCCAGCAGGGGACAGTCTACACCCCGGGGAGGGTTCTTC | CASRGQSTPRGGFF
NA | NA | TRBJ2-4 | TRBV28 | TGTGCCACCAGCGTGCCAGGGGGACTAGCCAAAAACATTCAGTACTTC | CATSVPGGLAKNIQYF
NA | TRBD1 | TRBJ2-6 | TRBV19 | TGTGCCAGTTGGGACAGGGGGGGCTCTGGGGCCAACGTCCTGACTTTC | CASWDRGGSGANVLTF
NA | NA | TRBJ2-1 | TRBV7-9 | TGTGCCAGCAGCCCAACCTACAATGAGCAGTTCTTC | CASSPTYNEQFF
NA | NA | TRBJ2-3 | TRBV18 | TGTGCCAGCTCACCACCATATCGGACAGATACGCAGTATTTT | CASSPPYRTDTQYF
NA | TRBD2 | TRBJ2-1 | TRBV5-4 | TGTGCCAGCAGCTTGTCGACTAGCGGGGCCTACAATGAGCAGTTCTTC | CASSLSTSGAYNEQFF
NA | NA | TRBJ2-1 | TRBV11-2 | TGTGCCAGCAGCTTGGGGACTCCTTCCAATGAGCAGTTCTTC | CASSLGTPSNEQFF
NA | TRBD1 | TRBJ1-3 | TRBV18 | TGTGCCAGCTCACCTCCGACAGGGCTTGGAAACACCATATATTTT | CASSPPTGLGNTIYF
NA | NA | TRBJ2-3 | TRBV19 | TGTGCCAGTAGTACCGCTCCAGGCCCTAGCACAGATACGCAGTATTTT | CASSTAPGPSTDTQYF
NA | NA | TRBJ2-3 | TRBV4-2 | TGTGCCAGCAGCCAAGGGGGGCAGGTTTTCTCAGATACGCAGTATTTT | CASSQGGQVFSDTQYF
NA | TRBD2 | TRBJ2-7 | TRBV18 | TGTGCCAGCTCACCATCCCTGGGAGGGTCGGTCGAGCAGTACTTC | CASSPSLGGSVEQYF
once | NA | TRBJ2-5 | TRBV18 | TGTGCCAGCTCACCTTCGACAAACCCCTTGACCGGGACCCAGTACTTC | CASSPSTNPLTGTQYF
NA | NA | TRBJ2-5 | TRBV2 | TGTGCCAGCAGCCGACAAACTAGCATACAAGAGACCCAGTACTTC | CASSRQTSIQETQYF
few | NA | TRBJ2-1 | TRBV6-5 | TGTGCCAGCAGTTTCCGGGGTTCACACAATGAGCAGTTCTTC | CASSFRGSHNEQFF
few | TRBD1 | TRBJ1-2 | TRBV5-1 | TGCGCCAGCAGCTACCAGACAGGGGAGGGCTACACCTTC | CASSYQTGEGYTF
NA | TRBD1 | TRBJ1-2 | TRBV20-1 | TGCAGTGCACAGGGGAACTATGGCTACACCTTC | CSAQGNYGYTF
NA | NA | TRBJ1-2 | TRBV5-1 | TGCGCCAGCAGCTTGGTGGCCGGGGACTATGGTGGCTACACCTTC | CASSLVAGDYGGYTF
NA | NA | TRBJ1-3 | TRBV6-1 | TGTGCCAGCAGTGAACAAGCAAAAGGAATCGGGTGGTCAGCTGGAAACACCATATATTTT | CASSEQAKGIGWSAGNTIYF
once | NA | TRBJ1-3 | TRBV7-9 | TGTGCCAGCAGCTCCCAGTCCGGGGCTGGAAACACCATATATTTT | CASSSQSGAGNTIYF
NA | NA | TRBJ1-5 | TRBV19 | TGTGCCAGTAGTATAGGGAGGGATCAGCCCCAGCATTTT | CASSIGRDQPQHF
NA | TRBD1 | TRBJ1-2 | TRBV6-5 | TGTGCCAGCAGCAATATTCAGGGGGCCGGGGGTGGCTACACCTTC | CASSNIQGAGGGYTF
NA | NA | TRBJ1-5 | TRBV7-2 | TGTGCCAGCAGCTCCGGACTGGTTAGCAATCAGCCCCAGCATTTT | CASSSGLVSNQPQHF